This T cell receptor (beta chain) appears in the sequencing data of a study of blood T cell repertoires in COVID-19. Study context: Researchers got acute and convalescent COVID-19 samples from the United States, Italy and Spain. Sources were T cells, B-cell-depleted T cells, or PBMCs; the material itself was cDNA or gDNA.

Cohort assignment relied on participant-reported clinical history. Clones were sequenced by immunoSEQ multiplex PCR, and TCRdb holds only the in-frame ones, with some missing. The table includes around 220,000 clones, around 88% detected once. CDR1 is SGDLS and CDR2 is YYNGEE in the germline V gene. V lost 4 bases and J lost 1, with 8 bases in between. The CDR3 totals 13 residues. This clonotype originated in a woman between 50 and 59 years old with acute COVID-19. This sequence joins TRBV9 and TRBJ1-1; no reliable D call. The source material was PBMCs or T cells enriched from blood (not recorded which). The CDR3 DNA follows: TGTGCCAGCAGCTTCACACGGAACACTGAAGCTTTCTTT. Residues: CASSFTRNTEAFF.